This T cell receptor (beta chain) was found in a study of identical twins. TCRdb processed the 5' RACE reads anew with MiXCR; each CDR3 protein has one entry. The repertoire includes about 920,000 distinct CDR3 sequences, 9% to 15% of them detected once, and around 1.5% sits in the top ten. V lost 3 bases, J lost 6 bases, and 2 bases stayed unmatched. The CDR3 totals 14 residues. Germline V gene sequence: CDR1 SGDLS, CDR2 YYNGEE. The same sample was also studied in work on yellow fever vaccine responses in identical twins. This second study notes: Twins' vaccine T cell responses were reported to seem partly convergent and partly personalized.

The rearrangement links TRBV9 to TRBJ2-4; 11 positions match TRBD2. The TCR was taken from a woman under 30 in good health. The material sequenced was PBMCs. The CDR3: CASSETSGANIQYF. The DNA of the CDR3 is TGTGCCAGCAGCGAGACTAGCGGGGCAAACATTCAGTACTTC.